This TCR beta chain was identified in a study of graft-versus-host responses after intestinal transplantation. Study summary: Recipients had multivisceral, liver-intestinal, or isolated intestinal transplants.

Whole-study findings and limits: There were GvH clones found in recipient marrow, and some of them appeared first in ileum or blood. Early post-transplant declines in HvG were associated with peak levels of circulating GvH clones. Allografts of patients with graft-donor T cell macrochimerism showed high graft-versus-host to host-versus-graft clone ratios.

This table comes from immunoSEQ multiplex PCR, and its TCRdb copy is limited to in-frame clones, with some not included. The table includes about 97,000 clones, 75% to 95% detected once. With regard to this clone: As yet, its antigen is unknown.

Per germline, CDR1 LNHDA and CDR2 SQIVND (reference sequence). There are 11 residues in the CDR3. V was clipped by 10 bases and J by 3 bases; unmatched bases: 2. The sample was PBMCs, taken about 450 days after intestinal transplant. The chain carries TRBV19 and TRBJ2-7; 8 bases agree with TRBD2. The TCR sequence derives from a human patient who received an intestinal transplant, so some T cells may come from the graft donor. CDR3 sequence reads: CATRGGYEQYF. Written as DNA, the CDR3 is TGTGCCACCCGGGGGGGCTACGAGCAGTACTTC.